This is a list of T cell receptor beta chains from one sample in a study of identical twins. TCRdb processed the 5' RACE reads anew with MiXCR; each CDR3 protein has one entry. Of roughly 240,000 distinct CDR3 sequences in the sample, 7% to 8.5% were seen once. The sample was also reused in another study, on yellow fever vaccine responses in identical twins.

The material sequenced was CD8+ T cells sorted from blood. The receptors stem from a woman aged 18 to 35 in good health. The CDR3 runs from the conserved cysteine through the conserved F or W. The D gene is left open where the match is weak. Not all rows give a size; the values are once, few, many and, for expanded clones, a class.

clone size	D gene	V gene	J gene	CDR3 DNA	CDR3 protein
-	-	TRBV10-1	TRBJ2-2	TGCGCCAGCAGTCCCTCGGCGGCAGGGCCCACCGGGGAGCTGTTTTTT	CASSPSAAGPTGELFF
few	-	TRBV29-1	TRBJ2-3	TGCAGCGTTGAGGGGGACTTTGTGGGAGTGGACACAGATACGCAGTATTTT	CSVEGDFVGVDTDTQYF
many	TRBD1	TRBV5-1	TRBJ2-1	TGCGCCAGCAGCTCGATTCCCGGGACAGGCCCTAACAATGAGCAGTTCTTC	CASSSIPGTGPNNEQFF
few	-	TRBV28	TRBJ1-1	TGTGCCAGCAGTTTCGTTGTGGGCACTGAAGCTTTCTTT	CASSFVVGTEAFF
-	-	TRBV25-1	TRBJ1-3	TGTGCCAGCAGTGAAGGAGGACAGCCTGGAAACACCATATATTTT	CASSEGGQPGNTIYF
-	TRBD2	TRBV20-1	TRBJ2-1	TGCAGTGCTAGAGATCTTTACCCGACTAGCGGGTACAATGAGCAGTTCTTC	CSARDLYPTSGYNEQFF
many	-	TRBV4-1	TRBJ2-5	TGCGCCAGCAGGCCTAAGGGGGGTCTGGCCCAAGAGACCCAGTACTTC	CASRPKGGLAQETQYF
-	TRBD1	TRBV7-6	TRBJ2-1	TGTGCCAGCAGCCTCGGGACAGTTTCCTACAATGAGCAGTTCTTC	CASSLGTVSYNEQFF
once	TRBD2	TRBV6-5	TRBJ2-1	TGTGCCAGCAGTCCCGGACTAGCGGGAATATTTTGGTTGGATGAGCAGTTCTTC	CASSPGLAGIFWLDEQFF
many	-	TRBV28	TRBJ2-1	TGTGCCAGCAGTTTAGGATTGAGGGGGTACCCCTACAATGAGCAGTTCTTC	CASSLGLRGYPYNEQFF
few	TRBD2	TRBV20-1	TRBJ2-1	TGCAGTGCTAGAGACCAGCGGGAGTCCACTTACAATGAGCAGTTCTTC	CSARDQRESTYNEQFF
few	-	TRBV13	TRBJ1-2	TGTGCCAGCAGCCCCCGTGAGGATGAGGGCTACACCTTC	CASSPREDEGYTF
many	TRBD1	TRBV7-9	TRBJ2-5	TGTGCCAGCACCCCTGGGACAGCCCAAGAGACCCAGTACTTC	CASTPGTAQETQYF
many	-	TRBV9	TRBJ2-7	TGTGCCAGCAGCGTAGGGGACGACGGCTACGAGCAGTACTTC	CASSVGDDGYEQYF
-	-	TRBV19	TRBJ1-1	TGTGCCACCATCGTCGGGACTGAAGCTTTCTTT	CATIVGTEAFF
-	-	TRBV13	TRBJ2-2	TGTGCCAGCAGCTTAGCTTCTTCAGCCAACACCGGGGAGCTGTTTTTT	CASSLASSANTGELFF
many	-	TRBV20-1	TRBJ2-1	TGCAGTGCTAGATCTTGGGGGGCTACGTACAATGAGCAGTTCTTC	CSARSWGATYNEQFF
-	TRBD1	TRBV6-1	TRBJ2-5	TGTGCCAGCAGCCGAATGACAGGGGGTATTGAGACCCAGTACTTC	CASSRMTGGIETQYF
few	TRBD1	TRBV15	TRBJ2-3	TGTGCCACCAGCAGGGACAGGGTAGGGGCCACAGATACGCAGTATTTT	CATSRDRVGATDTQYF
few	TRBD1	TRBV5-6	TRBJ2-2	TGTGCCAGCAGCTTTGACAGGGGAATTGGCGGGGAGCTGTTTTTT	CASSFDRGIGGELFF
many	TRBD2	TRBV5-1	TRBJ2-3	TGCGCCAGCAGCTTGGCCCAGACTAGCCATCGCACAGATACGCAGTATTTT	CASSLAQTSHRTDTQYF
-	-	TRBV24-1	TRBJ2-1	TGTGCCACCAGTGATTTGGGGACAGCGGGAGCTTACAATGAGCAGTTCTTC	CATSDLGTAGAYNEQFF
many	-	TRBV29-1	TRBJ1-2	TGCAGCGTCTCCGACAGACCCTATGGCTACACCTTC	CSVSDRPYGYTF
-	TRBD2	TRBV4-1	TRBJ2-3	TGCGCCAGCAGCCAAGTATCACTAGCGGTTGGAGATACGCAGTATTTT	CASSQVSLAVGDTQYF
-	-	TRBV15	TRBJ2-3	TGTGCCACCAGCAGAGGACGACGGGGCACAGATACGCAGTATTTT	CATSRGRRGTDTQYF
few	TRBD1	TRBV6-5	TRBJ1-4	TGTGCCAGCAGTAACCCGACAGGGGAAGTGTTTTTT	CASSNPTGEVFF
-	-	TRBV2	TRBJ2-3	TGTGCCAGCAGTGAAGTTATGGGGGATACGCAGTATTTT	CASSEVMGDTQYF
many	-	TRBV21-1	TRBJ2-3	TGTGCCAGCAGCAAGTGGGACAGGGGCCGGGGGGCCGATACGCAGTATTTT	CASSKWDRGRGADTQYF
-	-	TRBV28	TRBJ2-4	TGTGCCACCAGTTTAGGCCAAGACCTAAACATTCAGTACTTC	CATSLGQDLNIQYF
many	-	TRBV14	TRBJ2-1	TGTGCCAGCAGCCAAGATCCGATCTTGGGGGGCAATGAGCAGTTCTTC	CASSQDPILGGNEQFF
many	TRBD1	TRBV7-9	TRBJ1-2	TGTGCCAGCAGCGAGAAAGGACAGGGTTTAAATGGAGGCTACACCTTC	CASSEKGQGLNGGYTF
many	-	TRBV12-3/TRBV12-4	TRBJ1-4	TGTGCCAGCAGCCACCTTCGTTGGGGGTTAAATGAAAAACTGTTTTTT	CASSHLRWGLNEKLFF
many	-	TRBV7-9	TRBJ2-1	TGTGCCAGCACCCCCTTCTCTGGGTACAATGAGCAGTTCTTC	CASTPFSGYNEQFF
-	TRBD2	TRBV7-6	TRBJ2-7	TGTGCCAGCAGCTTCCCCAAAGGGAGCGGGAGTATCGACGAGCAGTACTTC	CASSFPKGSGSIDEQYF
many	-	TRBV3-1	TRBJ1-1	TGTGCCAGCAGCCAAGATGGGCTACTGAACACTGAAGCTTTCTTT	CASSQDGLLNTEAFF
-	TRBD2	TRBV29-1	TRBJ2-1	TGCAGCGTTGAAGGATTGGCGGGGGAGACCTACAATGAGCAGTTCTTC	CSVEGLAGETYNEQFF